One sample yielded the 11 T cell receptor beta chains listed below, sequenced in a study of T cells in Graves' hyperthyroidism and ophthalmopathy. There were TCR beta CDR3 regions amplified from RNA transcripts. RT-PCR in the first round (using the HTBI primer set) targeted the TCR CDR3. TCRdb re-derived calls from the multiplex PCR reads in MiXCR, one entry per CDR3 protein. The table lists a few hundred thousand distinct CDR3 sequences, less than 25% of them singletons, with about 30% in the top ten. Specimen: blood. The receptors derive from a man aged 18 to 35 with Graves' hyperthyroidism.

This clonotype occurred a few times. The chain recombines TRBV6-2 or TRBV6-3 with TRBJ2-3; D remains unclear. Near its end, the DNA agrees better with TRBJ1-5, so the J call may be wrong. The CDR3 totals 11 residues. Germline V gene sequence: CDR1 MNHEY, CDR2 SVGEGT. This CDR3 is CASTRRDTQHF. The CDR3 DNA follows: TGTGCCAGCACTAGGCGAGATACGCAGCATTTT.

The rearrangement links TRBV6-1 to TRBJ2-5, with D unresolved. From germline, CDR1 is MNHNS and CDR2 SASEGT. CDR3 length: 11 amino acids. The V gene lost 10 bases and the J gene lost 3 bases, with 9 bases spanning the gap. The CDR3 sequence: CATSTKETQYF. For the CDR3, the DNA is TGTGCCACCTCGACCAAAGAGACCCAGTACTTC.

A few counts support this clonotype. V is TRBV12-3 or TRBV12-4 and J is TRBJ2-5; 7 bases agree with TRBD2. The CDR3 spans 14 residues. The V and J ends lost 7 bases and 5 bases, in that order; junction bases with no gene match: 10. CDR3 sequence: CASTEAGEYETQYF. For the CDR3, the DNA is TGTGCCAGCACCGAGGCGGGAGAGTATGAGACCCAGTACTTC.

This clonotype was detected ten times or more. DNA for the CDR3: TGTGCCAGCAGCCTAGGTGGGGTGAGAGGCTACACCTTC. It translates to CASSLGGVRGYTF. The chain employs TRBV9 and TRBJ1-2; no clear D. The CDR3 loop spans 13 amino acids. Per the germline V gene, CDR1 is SGDLS and CDR2 is YYNGEE. V was pared by 4 bases and J by 8 bases, with 15 bases between. Looking up the rest from reference TRBV9 and TRBJ1-2 gives the full variable domain: DSGVTQTPKHLITATGQRVTLRCSPRSGDLSVYWYQQSLDQGLQFLIQYYNGEERAKGNILERFSAQQFPDLHSELNLSSLELGDSALYFCASSLGGVRGYTFGSGTRLTVV.

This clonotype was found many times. The CDR3 nucleotides are TGTGCCAGCAGTGAGGGCCAGGGGGCTCAGCCCCAGCATTTT. Translation gives CASSEGQGAQPQHF. The chain combines TRBV6-1 with TRBJ1-5; 8 bases map to TRBD1. CDR3 length: 14 residues. Trimming cost V 3 bases and J 6 bases; bases outside gene matches: 4. From germline, CDR1 is MNHNS and CDR2 SASEGT.

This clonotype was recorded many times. The CDR3, as DNA: TGCAGCGTGAGGAACAGGGAGGAGACCCAGTACTTC. This codes for CSVRNREETQYF. The J gene is TRBJ2-5, the V gene TRBV29-1, with D possibly TRBD1 on 6 matching bases. This CDR3 comprises 12 residues. Trimming took 6 bases from V and 5 from J, leaving 13 bases between them. CDR1 and CDR2 from the germline V gene are SQVTM and ANQGSEA.

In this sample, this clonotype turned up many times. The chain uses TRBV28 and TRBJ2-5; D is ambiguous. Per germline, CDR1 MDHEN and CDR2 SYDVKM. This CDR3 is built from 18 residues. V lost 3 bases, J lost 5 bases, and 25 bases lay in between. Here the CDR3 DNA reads TGTGCCAGCAGTTTTGATCGCGCGAACAGTCAAATCGGGGAGACCCAGTACTTC. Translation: CASSFDRANSQIGETQYF. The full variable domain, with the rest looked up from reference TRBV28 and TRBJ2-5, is DVKVTQSSRYLVKRTGEKVFLECVQDMDHENMFWYRQDPGLGLRLIYFSYDVKMKEKGDIPEGYSVSREKKERFSLILESASTNQTSMYLCASSFDRANSQIGETQYFGPGTRLLVL.

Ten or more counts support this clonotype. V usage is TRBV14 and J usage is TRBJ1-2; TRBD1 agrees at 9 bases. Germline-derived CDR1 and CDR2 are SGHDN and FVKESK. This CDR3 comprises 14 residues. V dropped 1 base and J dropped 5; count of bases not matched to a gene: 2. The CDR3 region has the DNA TGTGCCAGCAGCCAAGCTGGGACAGGGTATGGCTACACCTTC. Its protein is CASSQAGTGYGYTF.

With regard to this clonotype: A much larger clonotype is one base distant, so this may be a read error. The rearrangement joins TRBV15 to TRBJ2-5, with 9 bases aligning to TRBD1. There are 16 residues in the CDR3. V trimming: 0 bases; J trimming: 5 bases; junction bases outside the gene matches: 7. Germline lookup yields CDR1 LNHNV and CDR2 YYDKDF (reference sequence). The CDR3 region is CATSREATGGRETQYF. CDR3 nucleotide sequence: TGTGCCACCAGCAGAGAAGCGACAGGGGGGCGGGAGACCCAGTACTTC. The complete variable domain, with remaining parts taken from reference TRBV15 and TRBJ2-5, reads DAMVIQNPRYQVTQFGKPVTLSCSQTLNHNVMYWYQQKSSQAPKLLFHYYDKDFNNEADTPDNFQSRRPNTSFCFLDIRSPGLGDTAMYLCATSREATGGRETQYFGPGTRLLVL.

CDR3 sequence reads: CASSLGQGKEAFF. CDR3 nucleotides: TGCGCCAGCAGCTTGGGGCAGGGGAAAGAAGCTTTCTTT. The chain has TRBV5-1 and TRBJ1-1; D perhaps matches TRBD1 (6 bases). CDR1 and CDR2 (germline): SGHRS, YFSETQ. Trimming cost V 0 bases and J 8 bases, with 11 bases left between them. This CDR3 comprises 13 residues.

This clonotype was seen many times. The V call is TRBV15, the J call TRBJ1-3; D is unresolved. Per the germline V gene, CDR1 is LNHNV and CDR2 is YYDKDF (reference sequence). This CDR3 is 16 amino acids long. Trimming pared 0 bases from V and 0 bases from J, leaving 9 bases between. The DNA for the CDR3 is TGTGCCACCAGCAGAGATCCCCCGGGCTCTGGAAACACCATATATTTT. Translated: CATSRDPPGSGNTIYF.